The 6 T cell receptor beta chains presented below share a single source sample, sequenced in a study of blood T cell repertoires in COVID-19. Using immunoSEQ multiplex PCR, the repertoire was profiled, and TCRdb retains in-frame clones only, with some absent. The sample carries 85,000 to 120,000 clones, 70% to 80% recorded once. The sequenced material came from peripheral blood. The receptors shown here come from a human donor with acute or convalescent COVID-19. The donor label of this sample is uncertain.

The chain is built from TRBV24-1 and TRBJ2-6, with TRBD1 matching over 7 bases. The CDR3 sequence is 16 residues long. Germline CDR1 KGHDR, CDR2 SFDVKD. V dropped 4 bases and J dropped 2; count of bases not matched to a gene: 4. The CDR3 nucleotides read TGTGCCACCAGTGAACCCGACAGGGCTGGGGCCAACGTCCTGACTTTC. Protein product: CATSEPDRAGANVLTF.

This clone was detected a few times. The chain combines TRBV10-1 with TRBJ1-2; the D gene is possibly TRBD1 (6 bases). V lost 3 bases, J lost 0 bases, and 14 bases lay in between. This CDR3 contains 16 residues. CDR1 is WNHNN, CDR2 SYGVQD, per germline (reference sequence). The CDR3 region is CASSDSGTPANYGYTF. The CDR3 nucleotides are TGCGCCAGCAGTGACTCCGGGACACCAGCTAACTATGGCTACACCTTC.

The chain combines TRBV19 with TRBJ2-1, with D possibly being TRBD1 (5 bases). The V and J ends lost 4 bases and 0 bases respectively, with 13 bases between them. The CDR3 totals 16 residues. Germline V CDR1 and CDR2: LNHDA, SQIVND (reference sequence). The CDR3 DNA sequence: TGTGCCAGTAGTAGACAGCCGGCGAGCTCCTACAATGAGCAGTTCTTC. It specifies CASSRQPASSYNEQFF.

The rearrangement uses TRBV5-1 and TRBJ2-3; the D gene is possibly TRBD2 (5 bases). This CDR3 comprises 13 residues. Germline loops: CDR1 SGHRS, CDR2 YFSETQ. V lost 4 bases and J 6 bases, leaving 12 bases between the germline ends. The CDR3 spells CASSPYPGDTQYF. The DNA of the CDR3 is TGCGCCAGCAGCCCGTACCCGGGGGATACGCAGTATTTT.

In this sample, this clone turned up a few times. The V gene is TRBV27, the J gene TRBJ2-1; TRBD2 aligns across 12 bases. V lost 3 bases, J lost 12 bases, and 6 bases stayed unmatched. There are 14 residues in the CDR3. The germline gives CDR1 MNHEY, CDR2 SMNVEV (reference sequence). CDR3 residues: CASSFGLAGFWQFF. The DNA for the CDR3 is TGTGCCAGCAGTTTCGGACTAGCGGGGTTTTGGCAGTTCTTC.

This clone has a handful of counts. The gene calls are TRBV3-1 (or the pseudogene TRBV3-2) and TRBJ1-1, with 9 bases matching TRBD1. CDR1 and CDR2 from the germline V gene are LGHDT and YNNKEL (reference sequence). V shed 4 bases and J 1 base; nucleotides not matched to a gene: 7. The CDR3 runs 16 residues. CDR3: CASSPGMGQGNTEAFF. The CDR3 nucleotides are TGTGCCAGCAGCCCCGGAATGGGACAGGGGAACACTGAAGCTTTCTTT.